The entry below gives a single T cell receptor beta chain sequence along with its context. Its matching antigen is unknown. These data are taken from a study of T cell responses to AZD1222 COVID-19 vaccine. Overall study results and limits: There were vaccine-associated CD4 TCRs across spike, dominant at 160-218 and 743-854. Donor demographics were predominantly white British with a female majority; clonal diversity may be underestimated. Spike-specific TCR breadth rose after two AZD1222 doses, and depth rose as well. The peak T cell response came first, and repertoires were sampled only after it.

The table came from immunoSEQ multiplex PCR; TCRdb's copy has only in-frame clones and leaves some out. The data show some 90,000 clones, 80% to 90% seen once. The TCR originated in an adult in good health. The sample was peripheral blood, taken on day 0 of AZD1222 vaccination.

CDR3 sequence reads: CAISVDRGYYEQYF. CDR3 bases: TGTGCCATCAGTGTGGACAGGGGATACTACGAGCAGTACTTC. J is TRBJ2-7 and V is TRBV10-3; 9 bases align to TRBD1. The CDR3 covers 14 residues. Trimming removed 4 bases from V and 3 bases from J; junction bases left unmatched: 4. Germline V gives CDR1 ENHRY, CDR2 SYGVKD.